This is a list of T cell receptor beta chains from one sample in a study of cytomegalovirus exposure and HLA in healthy donors. Method: immunoSEQ multiplex PCR; TCRdb's copy keeps in-frame clones and lacks some. The sample has fewer than 95,000 clones. Sequenced input: PBMCs. The receptors shown here come from a woman between 40 and 50 years old in good health and CMV-seropositive. CDR3s include the opening cysteine and the closing phenylalanine or tryptophan. D genes are given only for firm matches.

len	d_gene	j_gene	v_gene	CDR3aa	CDR3nt
14	TRBD1	TRBJ1-2	TRBV27	CASSSGTGQTGYTF	TGTGCCAGCAGTTCCGGGACAGGGCAGACGGGCTACACCTTC
15	TRBD1	TRBJ2-2	TRBV5-4	CASSLGTGNTGELFF	TGTGCCAGCAGCTTGGGGACAGGGAACACCGGGGAGCTGTTTTTT
14	TRBD1	TRBJ1-2	TRBV7-2	CASSSDRGNYGYTF	TGTGCCAGCAGTTCGGACAGGGGTAACTATGGCTACACCTTC
16	.	TRBJ1-1	TRBV5-1	CASSLEAGKLNTEAFF	TGCGCCAGCAGCTTGGAGGCAGGGAAACTGAACACTGAAGCTTTCTTT
15	TRBD1	TRBJ2-5	TRBV5-1	CASSGGTGGGETQYF	TGCGCCAGCAGCGGTGGGACAGGGGGCGGGGAGACCCAGTACTTC
15	.	TRBJ2-7	TRBV28	CASSFGGLSSYEQYF	TGTGCCAGCTCCTTCGGGGGGCTTAGCTCCTACGAGCAGTACTTC
14	.	TRBJ2-2	TRBV7-2	CASSLTRDTGELFF	TGTGCCAGCAGTCTTACCCGGGACACCGGGGAGCTGTTTTTT
16	TRBD2	TRBJ2-7	TRBV25-1	CASSDVSWEGSYEQYF	TGTGCCAGCAGTGACGTTTCGTGGGAGGGGTCCTACGAGCAGTACTTC
15	TRBD2	TRBJ2-1	TRBV11-2	CASSTTGLAYNEQFF	TGTGCCAGCAGCACCACGGGACTAGCCTACAATGAGCAGTTCTTC
13	.	TRBJ1-5	TRBV7-9	CASSAGEFQPQHF	TGTGCCAGCAGCGCAGGGGAATTCCAGCCCCAGCATTTT
14	.	TRBJ2-5	TRBV7-3	CASSLRQDQETQYF	TGTGCCAGCAGCTTAAGGCAGGACCAAGAGACCCAGTACTTC
18	TRBD1	TRBJ1-2	TRBV7-9	CASSPPLGGDRGKSGYTF	TGTGCCAGCAGCCCACCCTTGGGGGGGGACAGGGGGAAGTCTGGCTACACCTTC
19	TRBD2	TRBJ2-7	TRBV5-1	CASRGTSGTYQGRPYEQYF	TGCGCCAGTAGAGGGACTAGCGGGACTTATCAAGGGAGGCCCTACGAGCAGTACTTC
15	TRBD1	TRBJ2-3	TRBV28	CASSTPGQGTDTQYF	TGTGCCAGCAGTACTCCGGGACAGGGCACAGATACGCAGTATTTT
14	.	TRBJ2-2	TRBV11-2	CAGSFSRNTGELFF	TGTGCCGGCAGCTTCTCCAGGAACACCGGGGAGCTGTTTTTT
16	.	TRBJ2-2	TRBV18	CASSPTRGSATGELFF	TGTGCCAGCTCACCAACGCGGGGATCCGCCACCGGGGAGCTGTTTTTT
15	.	TRBJ2-6	TRBV28	CASSPGAPGANVLTF	TGTGCCAGCAGTCCAGGGGCTCCTGGGGCCAACGTCCTGACTTTC